The present entry profiles one T cell receptor beta chain with its context. Its cognate antigen is unknown. TCRdb redid the calling of the 5' RACE reads with MiXCR, one entry per CDR3 protein. The sample lists some 700,000 distinct CDR3 sequences, 15% to 20% seen once, with around 19% in the top ten. This sample is drawn from a study of CD8 T cells in ankylosing spondylitis. Study conclusions and caveats: A TCR beta motif of under 10 highly homologous variants appeared characteristic of ankylosing spondylitis blood.

The TCR sequence derives from a male donor with ankylosing spondylitis. What was sequenced was blood, either unsorted or a sorted T cell fraction (not recorded which).

The CDR3 sequence: CASSLGTRAQETQYF. In nucleotides, the CDR3 is TGTGCCAGCAGCTTGGGTACCCGGGCGCAAGAGACCCAGTACTTC. The rearrangement links TRBV5-8 to TRBJ2-5; the D is unclear. Looked up from germline, CDR1 is SGHTS and CDR2 is YDEGEE. V shed 0 bases and J shed 2 bases, with 11 bases lying between them. There are 15 residues in the CDR3.